This record concerns one T cell receptor beta chain sequence. Its antigen is undetermined. Time point given: patch test 1, 2 weeks after DPC sensitization. Treatment of the sample: therapeutic diphenylcyclopropenone sensitization with weekly scalp DPC. Suited to DPC and affected by alopecia, the donors ranged from 18 to 70 years old. The sample belongs to a study of human T cells and chemical hapten exposure. Study-level information: Sensitization involved placing 2% DPC onto a 2 cm by 2 cm region of upper inner arm skin. Study conclusions and caveats: Each of the donors had alopecia, so their immune responses may not resemble those of healthy people. The number of TCRs above 1 in 1000 frequency did not change after DPC sensitization.

The V end lost 3 bases, the J end lost 5 bases, and 13 bases lay between the germline ends. There are 14 residues in the CDR3. Germline CDR1 reads SEHNR; CDR2 reads FQNEAQ (reference sequence). TCRdb recomputed calls from the RACE reads with MiXCR, one row per CDR3 protein. The sample records fewer than 200,000 distinct CDR3 sequences, about a fifth being singletons. The J gene is TRBJ2-5, the V gene TRBV7-9, with a weak D call TRBD2 (5 bases). Specimen: whole blood, collected in connection with sensitization to the hapten diphenylcyclopropenone (DPC). This TCR derives from a woman between 50 and 59 years old with alopecia areata. Some clones in this sample may be carry-over from other donors' samples. As DNA, the CDR3 is TGTGCCAGCAGCTTTACTGGAAGGGAGGAGACCCAGTACTTC. It translates to CASSFTGREETQYF.